These 25 T cell receptor beta chains were sequenced from one sample in a study of T cell responses to AZD1222 COVID-19 vaccine. The assay was immunoSEQ multiplex PCR, and TCRdb's table has in-frame clones only and misses some. Of roughly 58,000 clones in the sample, 89% are singletons; the top ten hold about 6.3%. The starting material was peripheral blood, obtained 28 days after the second AZD1222 dose. The source is an adult who received the AZD1222 COVID-19 vaccine.

The chain links TRBV28 to TRBJ1-2, with TRBD1 matching over 7 bases. Per the germline V gene, CDR1 is MDHEN and CDR2 is SYDVKM. The ends lost 5 bases at V and 4 bases at J; junction bases unmatched: 13. CDR3 length: 16 amino acids. Written as DNA, the CDR3 is TGTGCCAGCAGTACCATAGACAGGGATCTTCGCTATGGCTACACCTTC. Translating gives CASSTIDRDLRYGYTF.

The gene calls are TRBV19 and TRBJ2-7; D may be TRBD1 (6 bases). This CDR3 contains 14 residues. V lost 6 bases, J lost 2 bases, and 14 bases lay in between. Germline CDR1 LNHDA, CDR2 SQIVND (reference sequence). CDR3 nucleotides: TGTGCCAGTAGCCAGAGAGGGGACACCTACGAGCAGTACTTC. Encoded protein: CASSQRGDTYEQYF. Complete variable domain (other parts from reference TRBV19 and TRBJ2-7): DGGITQSPKYLFRKEGQNVTLSCEQNLNHDAMYWYRQDPGQGLRLIYYSQIVNDFQKGDIAEGYSVSREKKESFPLTVTSAQKNPTAFYLCASSQRGDTYEQYFGPGTRLTVT.

The rearrangement links TRBV9 to TRBJ1-1; D may be TRBD1 (6 bases). CDR3 size: 17 residues. Germline-derived CDR1 and CDR2 are SGDLS and YYNGEE. Trimming shortened V by 1 base and J by 4 bases, and 20 bases separated the two germline ends. The CDR3 DNA sequence: TGTGCCAGCAGCGTACTACAGGGACGTTTGAGCGGCACTGAAGCTTTCTTT. Amino acids: CASSVLQGRLSGTEAFF.

V usage is TRBV10-2 and J usage is TRBJ2-2; D remains unclear. Germline values: CDR1 WSHSY, CDR2 SAAADI. The CDR3 is 12 residues long. The V gene lost 6 bases and the J gene lost 2 bases, with 4 bases spanning the gap. The CDR3 loop reads CASRQNTGELFF. The CDR3 nucleotides are TGCGCCAGCAGACAAAACACCGGGGAGCTGTTTTTT.

This clone was recorded only once. CDR3 in DNA: TGCGCCAGCACCCCGGACAGGCCGAGCTCCTATAATTCACCCCTCCACTTT. This encodes CASTPDRPSSYNSPLHF. The chain is built from TRBV10-2 and TRBJ1-6; 7 nucleotides align to TRBD1. This CDR3 comprises 17 residues. J gave up 0 bases and V 7 bases, and 9 bases lay outside the gene matches. Germline-derived CDR1 and CDR2 are WSHSY and SAAADI.

V and J are TRBV2 and TRBJ2-2, with D maybe TRBD2 (6 bases). CDR3 length equals 13 residues. Trimming removed 6 bases at V and 5 bases at J, with 10 bases between. Germline CDR1 SNHLY, CDR2 FYNNEI. DNA for the CDR3: TGTGCCAGCAGGGTGGAGGGGACCGGGGAGCTGTTTTTT. This translates into CASRVEGTGELFF. The variable domain in full, completed from reference TRBV2 and TRBJ2-2, reads EPEVTQTPSHQVTQMGQEVILRCVPISNHLYFYWYRQILGQKVEFLVSFYNNEISEKSEIFDDQFSVERPDGSNFTLKIRSTKLEDSAMYFCASRVEGTGELFFGEGSRLTVL.

This chain uses TRBV29-1 with TRBJ1-3; 10 bases match TRBD1. The germline gives CDR1 SQVTM, CDR2 ANQGSEA. CDR3 length equals 16 residues. The V segment lost 6 bases and the J segment 2 bases; nucleotides outside the gene matches: 10. The CDR3 DNA reads as TGCAGCGTGACCTCCCGACAGGGGGCTACTGGAAACACCATATATTTT. It encodes CSVTSRQGATGNTIYF.

The V and J genes are TRBV28 and TRBJ1-3, with unresolved D. V gave up 6 bases and J gave up 0 bases, with 12 bases separating them. Germline CDR1 MDHEN, CDR2 SYDVKM. This CDR3 is 15 amino acids long. The DNA for the CDR3 is TGTGCCAGCAGACTAGGCCGACCCTCTGGAAACACCATATATTTT. The encoded protein is CASRLGRPSGNTIYF.

The J gene is TRBJ1-1, the V gene TRBV5-1; no definite D call. The CDR3 length is 13 residues. Germline CDR1 SGHRS, CDR2 YFSETQ. V was shortened by 1 base and J by 0 bases, with 4 bases between the two germline ends. The CDR3, as DNA: TGCGCCAGCAGCTTGATCCTGAACACTGAAGCTTTCTTT. The encoded protein is CASSLILNTEAFF.

This chain links TRBV28 with TRBJ1-3; 7 positions match TRBD1. The CDR3 totals 17 residues. The germline V gene has CDR1 MDHEN and CDR2 SYDVKM. V trimming: 2 bases; J trimming: 0 bases; junction bases outside the gene matches: 7. As DNA, the CDR3 is TGTGCCAGCAGTTTACCCGGGACAGCAAACTCTGGAAACACCATATATTTT. Its protein product is CASSLPGTANSGNTIYF. Looking up the rest from reference TRBV28 and TRBJ1-3 gives the full variable domain: DVKVTQSSRYLVKRTGEKVFLECVQDMDHENMFWYRQDPGLGLRLIYFSYDVKMKEKGDIPEGYSVSREKKERFSLILESASTNQTSMYLCASSLPGTANSGNTIYFGEGSWLTVV.

The chain has TRBV5-5 and TRBJ1-2; the D gene is possibly TRBD1 (5 bases). Germline CDR1 is SGHKS and CDR2 is YYEKEE (reference sequence). The CDR3 spans 14 residues. Trimming removed 4 bases at V and 2 bases at J, with 12 bases between. DNA of the CDR3: TGTGCCAGCAGCGCTAGTCAGGGCAACTATGGCTACACCTTC. Translated, it gives CASSASQGNYGYTF. The entire variable domain, with the rest obtained from reference TRBV5-5 and TRBJ1-2, is as follows: DAGVTQSPTHLIKTRGQQVTLRCSPISGHKSVSWYQQVLGQGPQFIFQYYEKEERGRGNFPDRFSARQFPNYSSELNVNALLLGDSALYLCASSASQGNYGYTFGSGTRLTVV.

V gene TRBV9 combines with J gene TRBJ1-5; perhaps TRBD1 as D (5 bases). The V and J ends lost 0 bases and 5 bases respectively, with 9 bases between them. The CDR3 runs to 14 residues. Germline lookup yields CDR1 SGDLS and CDR2 YYNGEE. CDR3 bases: TGTGCCAGCAGCGTAGGGGGGAGTGATCAGCCCCAGCATTTT. This translates into CASSVGGSDQPQHF. Using reference TRBV9 and TRBJ1-5 for the parts outside the CDR3, the full variable domain is DSGVTQTPKHLITATGQRVTLRCSPRSGDLSVYWYQQSLDQGLQFLIQYYNGEERAKGNILERFSAQQFPDLHSELNLSSLELGDSALYFCASSVGGSDQPQHFGDGTRLSIL.

This clone was observed a single time. The gene calls are TRBV10-3 and TRBJ2-7; maybe TRBD1 (6 bases). V lost 10 bases to trimming and J lost 4 bases, with 14 bases between them. CDR3 size: 12 residues. Germline V CDR1 and CDR2: ENHRY, SYGVKD. The CDR3 is CATSTGPYEQYF. In nucleotides, the CDR3 is TGTGCCACCTCGACAGGTCCGTACGAGCAGTACTTC.

The chain links TRBV5-4 to TRBJ2-7; tentative D call: TRBD1 (6 bases). CDR3 length: 14 residues. V lost 3 bases, J lost 3 bases, and 13 bases lay in between. Germline V CDR1 and CDR2: SGHNT, YYREEE (reference sequence). The CDR3 bases are TGTGCCAGCAGCTCCCAGCGGACAGACTACGAGCAGTACTTC. It specifies CASSSQRTDYEQYF.

The chain is built from TRBV11-3 and TRBJ2-7; 8 nucleotides line up with TRBD2. Germline loops: CDR1 SGHNT, CDR2 YENEEA. V gave up 1 base and J gave up 3 bases; unmatched junction bases: 8. The CDR3 totals 16 residues. CDR3 sequence reads: CASSLGLRSGSYEQYF. The CDR3 nucleotides read TGTGCCAGCAGCTTAGGCCTTCGAAGCGGGAGCTACGAGCAGTACTTC. The whole variable domain, filled in from reference TRBV11-3 and TRBJ2-7, reads EAGVVQSPRYKIIEKKQPVAFWCNPISGHNTLYWYLQNLGQGPELLIRYENEEAVDDSQLPKDRFSAERLKGVDSTLKIQPAELGDSAVYLCASSLGLRSGSYEQYFGPGTRLTVT.

The rearrangement uses TRBV18 and TRBJ2-5; D gene ambiguous. The CDR3 consists of 13 residues. V gave up 0 bases and J gave up 4 bases, with 6 bases separating them. Per germline, CDR1 KGHSH and CDR2 LQKENI. CDR3 in DNA: TGTGCCAGCTCACCACCGTTACGAGAGACCCAGTACTTC. Translation gives CASSPPLRETQYF.

This chain joins TRBV10-3 and TRBJ1-2, with D uncertain. This CDR3 is 14 amino acids long. V lost 9 bases and J 4 bases, leaving 18 bases between the germline ends. The germline gives CDR1 ENHRY, CDR2 SYGVKD. CDR3 bases: TGTGCCATTACCCCGGGCCCCGGAGGCTATGGCTACACCTTC. It encodes CAITPGPGGYGYTF.

This chain connects TRBV11-2 to TRBJ2-7, with D possibly TRBD1 on 5 matching bases. Germline CDR1 reads SGHAT; CDR2 reads FQNNGV. This CDR3 is 14 amino acids long. V was trimmed by 6 bases and J by 0 bases, leaving 12 bases between them. The CDR3 sequence: CASSPQGSSYEQYF. The CDR3 DNA is TGTGCCAGCAGTCCTCAGGGTAGCTCCTACGAGCAGTACTTC. Looking up the rest from reference TRBV11-2 and TRBJ2-7 gives the full variable domain: EAGVAQSPRYKIIEKRQSVAFWCNPISGHATLYWYQQILGQGPKLLIQFQNNGVVDDSQLPKDRFSAERLKGVDSTLKIQPAKLEDSAVYLCASSPQGSSYEQYFGPGTRLTVT.

The DNA of the CDR3 is TGTGCCAGTAGTATTATTGCGGGGCTGAACACTGAAGCTTTCTTT. This sequence encodes CASSIIAGLNTEAFF. The chain couples TRBV19 to TRBJ1-1, with D perhaps matching TRBD1 (5 bases). Looked up from germline, CDR1 is LNHDA and CDR2 is SQIVND (reference sequence). Between the trimmed V and J ends, which lost 3 bases and 0 bases, there was a span of 11 bases. There are 15 residues in the CDR3.

The chain is built from TRBV6-2 or TRBV6-3 and TRBJ2-7; D tentatively fits TRBD1 or TRBD2 (5 bases each). The CDR3 is 13 amino acids. V gave up 4 bases and J gave up 3 bases, with 10 bases separating them. CDR1 MNHEY and CDR2 SVGEGT come from the germline V gene. The CDR3 region has the DNA TGTGCCAGCAGTTCCGGGGCTAACTACGAGCAGTACTTC. This translates into CASSSGANYEQYF.

The chain is built from TRBV9 and TRBJ2-7; D perhaps matches TRBD2 (5 bases). The CDR3 consists of 17 residues. V was cut by 0 bases and J by 3 bases, with 19 bases left in between. Germline CDR1 SGDLS, CDR2 YYNGEE. The CDR3 DNA follows: TGTGCCAGCAGCGTAGACGGACCCGAAGGACTTATCTACGAGCAGTACTTC. Translation gives CASSVDGPEGLIYEQYF. The full variable domain, completed using reference TRBV9 and TRBJ2-7, is DSGVTQTPKHLITATGQRVTLRCSPRSGDLSVYWYQQSLDQGLQFLIQYYNGEERAKGNILERFSAQQFPDLHSELNLSSLELGDSALYFCASSVDGPEGLIYEQYFGPGTRLTVT.

The chain recombines TRBV6-2 or TRBV6-3 with TRBJ1-2; D gene unclear. The CDR3 consists of 13 residues. CDR1 and CDR2 from the germline V gene are MNHEY and SVGEGT. V was cut by 6 bases and J by 8 bases, with 16 bases left in between. The CDR3 reads CASSSRAAEGYTF. The CDR3 nucleotides are TGTGCCAGCAGCTCCCGGGCCGCGGAGGGCTACACCTTC.

This clone was observed a few times. The gene calls are TRBV5-1 and TRBJ1-6; D is unclear. V was trimmed by 4 bases and J by 7 bases, leaving 12 bases between them. The germline V gene encodes CDR1 SGHRS and CDR2 YFSETQ. The CDR3 covers 14 residues. The CDR3 loop is CASSVGLENSPLHF. Here the CDR3 DNA reads TGCGCCAGCAGCGTCGGACTGGAGAATTCACCCCTCCACTTT.

With respect to this clone: The junction and the germline gene differ at one end; a read error may be behind it. The chain recombines TRBV5-8 with TRBJ1-1; possibly TRBD1 for D (6 bases). Per germline, CDR1 SGHTS and CDR2 YDEGEE. The CDR3 is 14 residues long. The DNA of the CDR3 is TGTGCCAGCAGCCAGTGGACAGCGAACTCTGAAGCTTTCTTT. Encoded protein: CASSQWTANSEAFF.

This sequence joins TRBV27 and TRBJ2-4, with D possibly being TRBD1 (5 bases). In germline, CDR1 is MNHEY, CDR2 SMNVEV (reference sequence). This CDR3 has 14 residues. The V end was cut by 3 bases, the J end by 2 bases, with 8 bases between. As DNA, the CDR3 is TGTGCCAGCAGTTTTTCAGGGACCAAAAACATTCAGTACTTC. It is translated as CASSFSGTKNIQYF.